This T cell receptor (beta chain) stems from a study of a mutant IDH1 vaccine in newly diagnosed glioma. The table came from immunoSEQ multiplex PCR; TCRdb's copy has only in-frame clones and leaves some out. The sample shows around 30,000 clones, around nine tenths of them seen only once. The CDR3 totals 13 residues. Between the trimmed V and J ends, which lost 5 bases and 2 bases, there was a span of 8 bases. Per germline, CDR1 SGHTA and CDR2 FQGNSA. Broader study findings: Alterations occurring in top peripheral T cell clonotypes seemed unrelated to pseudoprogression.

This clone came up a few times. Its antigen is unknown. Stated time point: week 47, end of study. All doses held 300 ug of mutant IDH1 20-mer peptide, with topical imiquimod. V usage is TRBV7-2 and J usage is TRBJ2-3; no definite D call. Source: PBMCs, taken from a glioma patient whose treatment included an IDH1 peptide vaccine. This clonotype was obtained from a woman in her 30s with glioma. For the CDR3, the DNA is TGTGCCAGCAGCGTCGCCCCCACAGATACGCAGTATTTT. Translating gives CASSVAPTDTQYF. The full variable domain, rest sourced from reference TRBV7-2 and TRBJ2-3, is GAGVSQSPSNKVTEKGKDVELRCDPISGHTALYWYRQSLGQGLEFLIYFQGNSAPDKSGLPSDRFSAERTGGSVSTLTIQRTQQEDSAVYLCASSVAPTDTQYFGPGTRLTVL.